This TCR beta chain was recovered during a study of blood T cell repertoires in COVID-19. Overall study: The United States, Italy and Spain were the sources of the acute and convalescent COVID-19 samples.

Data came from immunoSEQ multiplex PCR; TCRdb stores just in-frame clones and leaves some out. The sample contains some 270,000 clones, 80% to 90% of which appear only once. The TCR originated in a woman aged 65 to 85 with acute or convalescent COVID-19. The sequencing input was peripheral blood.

This CDR3 reads CATEQGSETQYF. CDR3 bases: TGTGCCACCGAACAGGGTTCAGAGACCCAGTACTTC. This chain connects TRBV6-5 to TRBJ2-5; maybe TRBD1 (6 bases). CDR1 and CDR2 from the germline V gene are MNHEY and SVGAGI. The CDR3 has 12 residues. The germline V and J ends were trimmed by 10 bases and 4 bases, with 13 bases remaining between them.